This T cell receptor (beta chain) was profiled in a study of shared clonotypes between healthy human individuals. Sequencing was performed with immunoSEQ multiplex PCR; in TCRdb, only in-frame clones are kept and a portion is missing. The sample lists 550,000 to 850,000 clones; 74% were seen once. The CDR3 covers 12 residues. Trimming cost V 0 bases and J 6 bases, with 6 bases left between them. CDR1 is SGHRS and CDR2 is YFSETQ in the germline V gene. Sequencing used memory CD4+ T cells sorted from blood. Subset: CD45RA-negative fraction. J is TRBJ1-2 and V is TRBV5-1; a weak D match, TRBD1 (5 bases). The TCR sequence derives from a woman aged 30 to 39 in good health. Here the CDR3 reads CASSLARDGYTF. Here the CDR3 DNA reads TGCGCCAGCAGCTTGGCCAGGGATGGCTACACCTTC. Based on the CDR3 plus reference TRBV5-1 and TRBJ1-2, the full variable domain is KAGVTQTPRYLIKTRGQQVTLSCSPISGHRSVSWYQQTPGQGLQFLFEYFSETQRNKGNFPGRFSGRQFSNSRSEMNVSTLELGDSALYLCASSLARDGYTFGSGTRLTVV.